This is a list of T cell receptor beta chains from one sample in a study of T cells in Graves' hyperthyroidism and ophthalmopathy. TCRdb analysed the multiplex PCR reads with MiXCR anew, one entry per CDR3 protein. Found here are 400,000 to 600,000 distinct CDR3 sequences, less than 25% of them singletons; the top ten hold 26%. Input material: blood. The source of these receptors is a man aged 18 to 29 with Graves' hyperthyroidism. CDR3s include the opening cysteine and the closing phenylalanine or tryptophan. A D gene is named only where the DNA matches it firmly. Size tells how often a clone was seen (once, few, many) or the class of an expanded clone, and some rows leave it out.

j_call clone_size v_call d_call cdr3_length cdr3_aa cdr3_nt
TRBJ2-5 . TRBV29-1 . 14 CSVEGRGSGETQYF TGCAGCGTTGAGGGGAGGGGGTCGGGAGAGACCCAGTACTTC
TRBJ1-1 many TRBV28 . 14 CASSLWNGYTEAFF TGTGCCAGCAGTTTATGGAACGGCTACACTGAAGCTTTCTTT
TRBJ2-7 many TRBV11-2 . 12 CASSFNGHEQYF TGTGCCAGCAGCTTCAATGGCCACGAGCAGTACTTC
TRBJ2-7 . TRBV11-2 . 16 CASSSQARDSRYEQCF TGTGCCAGCAGCTCCCAAGCGCGGGACAGCCGCTACGAGCAGTGCTTC
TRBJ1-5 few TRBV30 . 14 CAWSGGLSNQPQHF TGTGCCTGGAGTGGGGGATTAAGCAATCAGCCCCAGCATTTT
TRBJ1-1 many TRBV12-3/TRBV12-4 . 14 CASSFRQALMIAFF TGTGCCAGCAGTTTTAGGCAGGCCCTCATGATAGCTTTCTTT
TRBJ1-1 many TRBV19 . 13 CASSTFGNTEAFF TGTGCCAGTTCTACGTTCGGGAACACTGAAGCTTTCTTT
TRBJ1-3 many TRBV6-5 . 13 CASSYRGGNTIYF TGTGCCAGCAGTTACCGGGGTGGAAACACCATATATTTT
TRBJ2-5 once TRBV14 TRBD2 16 CASSRGLAGVRETQYF TGTGCCAGCAGCCGAGGACTAGCGGGAGTTAGAGAGACCCAGTACTTC
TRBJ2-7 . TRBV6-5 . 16 CASSSNRLSIWYEQYF TGTGCCAGCAGTTCCAACCGACTAAGCATCTGGTACGAGCAGTACTTC
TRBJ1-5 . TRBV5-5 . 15 CASSWRVSSNQPQHF TGTGCCAGCAGCTGGCGAGTTAGCAGCAATCAGCCCCAGCATTTT
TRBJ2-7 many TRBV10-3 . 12 CATRFRHYEQYF TGTGCCACCCGGTTCCGGCATTACGAGCAGTACTTC
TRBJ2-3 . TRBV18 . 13 CASSPRTTDTQYF TGTGCCAGCTCACCGAGGACCACAGATACGCAGTATTTT
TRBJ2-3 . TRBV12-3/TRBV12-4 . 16 CASTPRFHPMADTQYF TGTGCCAGCACTCCTCGATTCCACCCGATGGCAGATACGCAGTATTTT
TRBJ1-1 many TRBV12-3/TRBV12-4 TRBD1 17 CASTFGPGGTLNTEAFF TGTGCCAGCACTTTTGGGCCAGGGGGGACCCTGAACACTGAAGCTTTCTTT
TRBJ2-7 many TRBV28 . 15 CASTLWAGASNEQYF TGTGCCAGCACCCTGTGGGCAGGCGCATCTAACGAGCAGTACTTC
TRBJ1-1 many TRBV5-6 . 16 CASSLGNPGGVPEAFF TGTGCCAGCAGCTTGGGTAACCCCGGAGGGGTCCCTGAAGCTTTCTTT
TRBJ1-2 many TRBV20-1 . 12 CSVLRANYGYTF TGCAGTGTATTAAGGGCTAACTATGGCTACACCTTC
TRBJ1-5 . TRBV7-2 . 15 CASSPLPGGTREQHF TGTGCCAGCAGCCCTCTGCCGGGCGGGACAAGGGAACAGCATTTT
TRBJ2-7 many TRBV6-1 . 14 CASSERDAPYEQYF TGTGCCAGCAGTGAAAGAGACGCACCCTACGAGCAGTACTTC
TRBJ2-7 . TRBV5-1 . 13 CASGLDASYEQYF TGCGCCAGCGGCTTGGATGCCTCCTACGAGCAGTACTTC
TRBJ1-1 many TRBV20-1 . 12 CSADRFYTEAFF TGCAGTGCTGACAGGTTCTATACTGAAGCTTTCTTT
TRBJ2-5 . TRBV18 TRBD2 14 CASSPGRAQETQYF TGTGCCAGCTCACCGGGGAGGGCCCAGGAGACCCAGTACTTC
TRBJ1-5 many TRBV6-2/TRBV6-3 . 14 CASSNGLSNQPQHF TGTGCCAGCAGTAACGGACTGAGCAATCAGCCCCAGCATTTT